The 32 T cell receptor beta chains given below trace back to one sample, sequenced in a study of T-cell memory formation after mild COVID-19. TCRdb recomputed calls from the 5' RACE reads with MiXCR, one row per CDR3 protein. This table holds over a thousand distinct CDR3 sequences, almost 65% found once. Material for sequencing was PBMCs or a T cell subset sorted from them (not recorded which). These receptors were collected from an adult who had mild COVID-19 (a few samples of this study predate the infection). Cell type and time point are not known.

The chain carries TRBV7-9 and TRBJ1-1, with D possibly TRBD1 on 5 matching bases. Looked up from germline, CDR1 is SEHNR and CDR2 is FQNEAQ (reference sequence). V lost 5 bases and J 3 bases, leaving 10 bases between the germline ends. The CDR3 sequence is 13 residues long. CDR3 nucleotide sequence: TGTGCCAGCAGCCCGGGGGGGGACACTGAAGCTTTCTTT. It encodes CASSPGGDTEAFF. Filled out from reference TRBV7-9 and TRBJ1-1, the complete variable domain reads DTGVSQNPRHKITKRGQNVTFRCDPISEHNRLYWYRQTLGQGPEFLTYFQNEAQLEKSRLLSDRFSAERPKGSFSTLEIQRTEQGDSAMYLCASSPGGDTEAFFGQGTRLTVV.

CDR3 sequence: CASSQDGRGEGYTF. CDR3 bases: TGCGCCAGCAGCCAAGATGGGAGGGGGGAAGGCTACACCTTC. V and J are TRBV4-3 and TRBJ1-2, with a possible D match to TRBD1 (6 bases). The CDR3 is made up of 14 amino acids. From germline, CDR1 is LGHNA and CDR2 YSLEER. V lost 0 bases and J lost 8, with 13 bases in between.

This clonotype was seen only a few times. This chain uses TRBV24-1 with TRBJ1-2, with 8 bases fitting TRBD1. After removal of 6 bases from V and 3 bases from J, the junction contained 14 bases not matched to a gene. Germline V gene data show CDR1 as KGHDR and CDR2 as SFDVKD. This CDR3 is built from 17 residues. DNA for the CDR3: TGTGCCACCAGTCACACAGGCAGGGGGCTAAACGACTATGGCTACACCTTC. Amino acids: CATSHTGRGLNDYGYTF.

This clonotype was recorded at least ten times. The chain has TRBV20-1 and TRBJ2-5; D not resolved. The germline CDR1 and CDR2 sequences are DFQATT and SNEGSKA (reference sequence). The CDR3 contains 13 residues. Trimming shortened V by 0 bases and J by 5 bases, and 10 bases separated the two germline ends. CDR3 protein: CSARDPGWETQYF. In nucleotides, the CDR3 is TGCAGTGCTAGAGACCCAGGTTGGGAGACCCAGTACTTC.

Of note for this clonotype: A junction end diverges from the germline sequence, so it may reflect a read error. The chain employs TRBV20-1 and TRBJ1-5; D perhaps matches TRBD1 (6 bases). The CDR3 covers 14 residues. Germline CDR1 and CDR2: DFQATT and SNEGSKA (reference sequence). The CDR3 coding sequence is TGCAGTGCTAGTAAGGGGGACGGCAATCAGACCCAGCATTTT. Its protein product is CSASKGDGNQTQHF.

The gene calls are TRBV5-1 and TRBJ2-1, with D perhaps assigned TRBD1 or TRBD2 (6 bases each). Germline CDR1 reads SGHRS; CDR2 reads YFSETQ. V dropped 4 bases and J dropped 5 bases, with 10 bases sitting between them. The CDR3 runs to 13 residues. CDR3 sequence (DNA): TGCGCCAGCAGCACGGGGGCTCACAATGAGCAGTTCTTC. This gives the protein CASSTGAHNEQFF.

V is TRBV19 and J is TRBJ1-6; tentative D call: TRBD1 (6 bases). Germline CDR1 is LNHDA and CDR2 is SQIVND (reference sequence). Between the trimmed V and J ends, which lost 6 bases and 7 bases, there was a span of 7 bases. This CDR3 has 12 residues. CDR3: CASRGGNSPLHF. CDR3 DNA sequence: TGTGCCAGTAGAGGGGGAAATTCACCCCTCCACTTT.

In its sample, this clonotype is medium-sized. The chain links TRBV7-8 to TRBJ1-1, with TRBD1 as a possible D gene (5 bases). The V end was cut by 5 bases, the J end by 7 bases, with 17 bases between. CDR3 length: 14 residues. Germline V lookup: CDR1 SGHVS, CDR2 FQNEAQ. The CDR3 DNA is TGTGCCAGCAGCCAAACCGGGACTTTAGTTGAAGCTTTCTTT. Protein: CASSQTGTLVEAFF.

By frequency in the sample, this clonotype is medium-sized (0.01 to 0.1%). This rearrangement joins TRBV3-1 to TRBJ2-1; D not certain. This CDR3 has 16 residues. Trimming took 5 bases from V and 7 from J, leaving 21 bases between them. CDR1 is LGHDT, CDR2 YNNKEL, per germline (reference sequence). DNA for the CDR3: TGTGCCAGCAGCTCGAGAGTAGAGCCCGTGTTGAATGAGCAGTTCTTC. As protein: CASSSRVEPVLNEQFF.

This CDR3 reads CASSLEHLETQYF. CDR3 nucleotide sequence: TGCGCCAGCAGCTTGGAACATCTCGAGACCCAGTACTTC. The V gene is TRBV5-1, the J gene TRBJ2-5; D unresolved. V lost 0 bases, J lost 5 bases, and 8 bases lay in between. Germline V CDR1 and CDR2: SGHRS, YFSETQ. The CDR3 extends over 13 amino acids.

J is TRBJ2-7 and V is TRBV4-1; D perhaps matches TRBD2 (5 bases). Germline CDR1 and CDR2: MGHRA and YSYEKL. Trimming removed 3 bases at V and 4 bases at J, with 16 bases between. The CDR3 has 15 residues. Written as DNA, the CDR3 is TGCGCCAGCAGCCAGGAGCGGCGCCGGATTTACGAGCAGTACGTC. It yields the protein CASSQERRRIYEQYV.

The J gene is TRBJ2-1, the V gene TRBV5-6, with D perhaps TRBD2 (7 bases). The CDR3 covers 15 residues. Germline CDR1 SGHDT, CDR2 YYEEEE. V gave up 5 bases and J gave up 6 bases, with 18 bases separating them. The CDR3 region has the DNA TGTGCCAGCAGAGTCCTGGGGCGGGGGCCCAATGAGCAGTTCTTC. The encoded protein is CASRVLGRGPNEQFF.

The CDR3 is CASSFPNNEQFF. CDR3 in DNA: TGCGCCAGCAGCTTTCCGAATAATGAGCAGTTCTTC. This rearrangement joins TRBV5-1 to TRBJ2-1; no reliable D call. From germline, CDR1 is SGHRS and CDR2 YFSETQ. Trimming removed 2 bases at V and 7 bases at J, with 7 bases between. This CDR3 is built from 12 residues.

The chain employs TRBV5-1 and TRBJ2-7, with 10 bases identical to TRBD1. Germline values: CDR1 SGHRS, CDR2 YFSETQ. The J segment lost 2 bases and the V segment lost 3 bases, leaving 8 bases of the junction unmatched. The CDR3 covers 16 residues. In nucleotides, the CDR3 is TGCGCCAGCAGCTCCGCCGGGACAGGGGCCCCCTACGAGCAGTACTTC. Translating gives CASSSAGTGAPYEQYF.

V is TRBV15 and J is TRBJ2-3; TRBD2 is a possible D gene (6 bases). The CDR3 extends over 15 amino acids. V was trimmed by 5 bases and J by 6 bases, leaving 18 bases between them. Germline assignment: CDR1 LNHNV and CDR2 YYDKDF (reference sequence). The CDR3 loop reads CATSAQDWGRDTQYF. The CDR3 DNA follows: TGTGCCACCAGCGCCCAGGACTGGGGGAGGGATACGCAGTATTTT. Variable domain in full (rest from reference TRBV15 and TRBJ2-3): DAMVIQNPRYQVTQFGKPVTLSCSQTLNHNVMYWYQQKSSQAPKLLFHYYDKDFNNEADTPDNFQSRRPNTSFCFLDIRSPGLGDTAMYLCATSAQDWGRDTQYFGPGTRLTVL.

This clonotype appeared a single time. CDR3 sequence (DNA): TGTGCCAGCAGCTCCACGCAGGGGTACGAGCAGTACTTC. Protein product: CASSSTQGYEQYF. The genes are TRBV7-9 and TRBJ2-7; tentatively, D is TRBD1 (6 bases). The CDR3 is 13 residues long. V lost 4 bases and J 4 bases, leaving 11 bases between the germline ends. Germline CDR1 reads SEHNR; CDR2 reads FQNEAQ (reference sequence).

In this sample, this clonotype is large. The rearrangement uses TRBV7-9 and TRBJ2-1; the D gene is possibly TRBD1 (7 bases). CDR1 is SEHNR and CDR2 is FQNEAQ in the germline V gene (reference sequence). The CDR3 contains 14 residues. Trimming pared 1 base from V and 12 bases from J, leaving 16 bases between. CDR3 sequence reads: CASSLVTSRQGQFF. The CDR3 nucleotides read TGTGCCAGCAGCTTAGTAACTAGCCGACAGGGGCAGTTCTTC.

V and J are TRBV12-3 or TRBV12-4 and TRBJ2-7; 8 bases are shared with TRBD1. The V segment lost 5 bases and the J segment 3 bases; nucleotides outside the gene matches: 3. There are 13 residues in the CDR3. The CDR3 DNA reads TGTGCCAGCAGTCATGGACAGGGCTACGAGCAGTACTTC. Amino acid sequence: CASSHGQGYEQYF.

This clonotype was detected only once. This CDR3 is CATKRGATGELFF. The CDR3 DNA reads TGTGCCACGAAGAGGGGCGCGACCGGGGAGCTGTTTTTT. V usage is TRBV7-8 and J usage is TRBJ2-2; D is possibly TRBD1 or TRBD2 (5 bases each). Trimming left V 10 bases short and J 5 bases short, with 14 bases between. Looked up from germline, CDR1 is SGHVS and CDR2 is FQNEAQ. This CDR3 is 13 amino acids long.

This chain joins TRBV21-1 and TRBJ2-2; the table's D gene call, TRBD1, was not cross checked with the DNA. TRBV21-1 is shown as a pseudogene. This CDR3 contains 16 residues. The CDR3 DNA is TGTGCCAGCAGCACCAGGGACAGGGGGGCCACCGGGGAGCTGTTTTTT. Translated, it gives CASSTRDRGATGELFF.

Sample share makes this clonotype large. The rearrangement joins TRBV12-3 or TRBV12-4 to TRBJ2-7; TRBD2 agrees at 7 bases. J was trimmed by 1 base and V by 4 bases; bases with no gene match: 10. The CDR3 has 16 residues. The CDR3 loop is CASSSPPSGGSYEQYF. DNA of the CDR3: TGTGCCAGCAGTTCGCCCCCTAGCGGTGGGTCCTACGAGCAGTACTTC.

The rearrangement links TRBV25-1 to TRBJ2-3; D gene ambiguous. The CDR3 is made up of 13 amino acids. Trimming took 7 bases from V and 1 from J, leaving 9 bases between them. Germline CDR1 and CDR2: MGHDK and SYGVNS. CDR3 amino acids: CASIVSGTDTQYF. CDR3 in DNA: TGTGCCAGCATCGTATCGGGCACAGATACGCAGTATTTT.

This sequence joins TRBV6-5 and TRBJ2-5; D is unresolved. Germline V CDR1 and CDR2: MNHEY, SVGAGI. CDR3 length equals 15 residues. Trimming removed 4 bases from V and 3 bases from J, with 15 bases in between. The CDR3 DNA sequence: TGTGCCAGCAGTTTCGGACGCAATCGGAAAGAGACCCAGTACTTC. This encodes CASSFGRNRKETQYF.

By share, this clonotype ranks as large. The gene calls are TRBV12-3 or TRBV12-4 and TRBJ1-2, with 9 positions matching TRBD1. Trimming removed 7 bases from V and 3 bases from J; junction bases left unmatched: 9. The length of the CDR3 is 15 residues. The CDR3 DNA reads TGTGCCAGCATCTCACAGGGGGCGGGTCACTATGGCTACACCTTC. It yields the protein CASISQGAGHYGYTF.

This clonotype is judged large. The chain joins TRBV12-3 or TRBV12-4 to TRBJ1-2, with a tentative D call TRBD1 (6 bases). This CDR3 has 15 amino acids. The V end was cut by 6 bases, the J end by 4 bases, with 18 bases between. The CDR3 spells CASSSDRKPSYGYTF. CDR3 coding DNA: TGTGCCAGCAGCTCCGACAGGAAACCCTCCTATGGCTACACCTTC.

The J gene is TRBJ2-5, the V gene TRBV4-1, with 7 nucleotides matching TRBD2. CDR3 length equals 17 residues. Looked up from germline, CDR1 is MGHRA and CDR2 is YSYEKL. With 0 bases clipped from V and 6 bases from J, the junction kept 13 bases outside the gene matches. The CDR3 DNA follows: TGCGCCAGCAGCCAAGATGAGGCTAGCGGTGGGAGGAAGACCCAGTACTTC. Amino acids: CASSQDEASGGRKTQYF.

The gene calls are TRBV5-1 and TRBJ2-3; a weak D match, TRBD2 (7 bases). V was pared by 4 bases and J by 4 bases, with 13 bases between. Germline loops: CDR1 SGHRS, CDR2 YFSETQ. CDR3 length: 14 amino acids. DNA of the CDR3: TGCGCCAGCAGCCTCGGGGGGCCGGCAGATACGCAGTATTTT. It translates to CASSLGGPADTQYF.

This clonotype is judged medium-sized. The chain is built from TRBV20-1 and TRBJ1-3; no reliable D call. Germline CDR1 reads DFQATT; CDR2 reads SNEGSKA (reference sequence). V was trimmed by 1 base and J by 6 bases, leaving 10 bases between them. This CDR3 region has 13 residues. CDR3 bases: TGCAGTGCTAGAGGACTATCGCTAAACACCATATATTTT. It is translated as CSARGLSLNTIYF.

The rearrangement uses TRBV20-1 and TRBJ2-2; D possibly corresponds to TRBD1 (5 bases). Looked up from germline, CDR1 is DFQATT and CDR2 is SNEGSKA (reference sequence). The CDR3 extends over 14 amino acids. The V gene lost 3 bases and the J gene lost 6 bases, with 14 bases spanning the gap. CDR3 protein: CSASFQGSAGELFF. The CDR3 DNA reads TGCAGTGCTAGTTTCCAGGGTTCGGCCGGGGAGCTGTTTTTT.

This clonotype rates as medium-sized. The V gene is TRBV29-1, the J gene TRBJ1-2; D gene uncertain. Trimming removed 4 bases at V and 4 bases at J, with 13 bases between. This CDR3 has 13 residues. Germline CDR1 is SQVTM and CDR2 is ANQGSEA. The CDR3 sequence is CSVGPNSGYGYTF. Here the CDR3 DNA reads TGCAGCGTTGGGCCAAACTCCGGCTATGGCTACACCTTC.

The chain couples TRBV12-3 or TRBV12-4 to TRBJ2-1; D is perhaps TRBD2 (5 bases). V gave up 5 bases and J gave up 7 bases, with 15 bases separating them. This CDR3 is built from 14 residues. CDR3 DNA: TGTGCCAGCAGTACGCAAGGCCCGGGGAATGAGCAGTTCTTC. It is translated as CASSTQGPGNEQFF.

The CDR3 DNA reads TGTGCCAGCAGCTCCAAGACTAGCGGAGCTGCCGTAGGGACCCAGTACTTC. Protein: CASSSKTSGAAVGTQYF. J is TRBJ2-5 and V is TRBV5-5; 9 bases line up with TRBD2. The V and J ends lost 3 bases and 7 bases, in that order; junction bases with no gene match: 16. This CDR3 has 17 residues. Looked up from germline, CDR1 is SGHKS and CDR2 is YYEKEE (reference sequence). Full variable domain (rest looked up from reference TRBV5-5 and TRBJ2-5): DAGVTQSPTHLIKTRGQQVTLRCSPISGHKSVSWYQQVLGQGPQFIFQYYEKEERGRGNFPDRFSARQFPNYSSELNVNALLLGDSALYLCASSSKTSGAAVGTQYFGPGTRLLVL.